This T cell receptor (beta chain) was captured by sequencing in a study of blood T cells in healthy people across ages. The wider study: Template-switching capture recovered about one barcoded beta molecule per two T cells.

This CDR3 comprises 16 residues. Germline assignment: CDR1 KGHDR and CDR2 SFDVKD. The use of a sample-barcoded 5' primer and a J-beta primer mix characterized a second PCR of roughly 6 to 11 cycles. A single record per CDR3 protein comes from TCRdb applying MiXCR to the 5' RACE reads. This table has about 1.5 million distinct CDR3 sequences, approximately 43% appearing once. V usage is TRBV24-1 and J usage is TRBJ2-1; D remains unclear. Gene TRBJ2-7 matches the end of the DNA better, so the J call may be wrong. Sequencing was carried out using blood. This receptor was taken from a woman aged 18-35 years in good health. CDR3 protein: CATSDLSGSSYNEQYF. The CDR3 coding sequence is TGTGCCACCAGTGATTTATCCGGTAGCTCCTACAATGAGCAGTACTTC.